The entry below describes one TCR beta chain. Profiling relied on immunoSEQ multiplex PCR, and the TCRdb table lists in-frame clones only, not all of them. This table has under 35,000 clones, around 94% appearing once. This entry comes from a study of T cell clones after liver transplantation. V was trimmed by 0 bases and J by 3 bases, leaving 4 bases between them. The CDR3 is made up of 13 amino acids. Germline values: CDR1 SEHNR, CDR2 FQNEAQ (reference sequence). The starting material was CD8+ T cells from blood, obtained 12 months after liver transplant. The receptor was derived from a human patient who received a liver transplant. Some T cells may be transferred from the graft donor. V usage is TRBV7-9 and J usage is TRBJ2-3, with D unresolved. CDR3 nucleotide sequence: TGTGCCAGCAGCTTAGCCTCGACAGATACGCAGTATTTT. Translation: CASSLASTDTQYF.